This T cell receptor beta chain emerged from a study of cytomegalovirus exposure and HLA in healthy donors. Overall study results and limits: While the bulk of TCR sequences proved rare, some public TCRs turned up in many donors. In a later analysis, TCR beta V- and J-gene trimming showed a link to a missense DCLRE1C variant.

CDR1 is MNHNY, CDR2 SVGAGI, per germline (reference sequence). The CDR3 is made up of 14 amino acids. The V gene lost 2 bases and the J gene lost 1 base, with 8 bases spanning the gap. This clone was observed a few times. What it recognizes is unknown. The study ran its PCR with 60 Vbeta and 13 Jbeta primers. Profiled with immunoSEQ multiplex PCR; TCRdb holds only in-frame clones, not every one. This sample has about 140,000 clones, with about 8.9% found just once. This clonotype was sampled from a man over 45 in good health and CMV-seronegative. Sequencing used PBMCs. The rearrangement links TRBV6-6 to TRBJ1-1, with unresolved D. CDR3 bases: TGTGCCAGCAGTTACGATCTGAGGAACACTGAAGCTTTCTTT. Its translation is CASSYDLRNTEAFF.